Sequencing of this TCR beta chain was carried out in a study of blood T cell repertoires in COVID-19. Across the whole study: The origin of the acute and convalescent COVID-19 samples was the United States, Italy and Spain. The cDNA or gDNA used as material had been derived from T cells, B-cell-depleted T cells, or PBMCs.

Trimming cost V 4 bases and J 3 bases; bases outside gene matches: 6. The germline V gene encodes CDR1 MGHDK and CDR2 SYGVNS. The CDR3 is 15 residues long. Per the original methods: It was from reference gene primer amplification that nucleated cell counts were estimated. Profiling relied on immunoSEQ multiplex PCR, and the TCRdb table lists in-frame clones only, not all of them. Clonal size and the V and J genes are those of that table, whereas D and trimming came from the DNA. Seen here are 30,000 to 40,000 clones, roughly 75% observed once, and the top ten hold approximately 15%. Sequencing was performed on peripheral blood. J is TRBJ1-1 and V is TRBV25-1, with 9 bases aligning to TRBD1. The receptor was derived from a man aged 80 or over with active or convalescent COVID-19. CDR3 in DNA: TGTGCCAGCAGTGGGGGGAACAGGGGGCACACTGAAGCTTTCTTT. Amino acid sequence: CASSGGNRGHTEAFF. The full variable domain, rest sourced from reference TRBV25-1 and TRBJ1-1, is EADIYQTPRYLVIGTGKKITLECSQTMGHDKMYWYQQDPGMELHLIHYSYGVNSTEKGDLSSESTVSRIRTEHFPLTLESARPSHTSQYLCASSGGNRGHTEAFFGQGTRLTVV.